Here is one TCR beta chain with its context. This clone was observed a few times. Its antigen is currently not known. Per-base quality was not reported, and no clone a single base away is much larger than it. The sample comes from a study of blood T cell repertoires in COVID-19 (dated by TCRdb to 2020 to 2022). With regard to the full study: Samples from collaborators originated in the United States, Italy and Spain and spanned both the acute and convalescent phases of COVID-19. The prospective study material was composed of cDNA or gDNA derived from T cells, B-cell-depleted T cells, or PBMCs. A de-identified subject ID, COVID-19 status, age in years and sex were almost always included in the sample metadata. Where HLA class I and class II types were available, the types were taken from metadata supplied by the sample provider, not from assay-based typing. The repertoires were made available in a free public database intended to serve as a resource for research on the immune response to SARS-CoV-2. Samples were obtained from the ongoing ImmuneRACE study (first 160 participants) and from 1,254 subjects provided by 6 global collaborators. Deeply sampled blood TCRbeta repertoires from subjects exposed to, actively infected with, or recovered from COVID-19 were included in the dataset.

From the germline V gene, CDR1 is ENHRY and CDR2 is SYGVKD. From the cysteine up to the phenylalanine, the CDR3 has a length of 15 residues. Here the CDR3 DNA is all that survives: 45 bases in frame from base 1. V has 0 bases trimmed and J has 8 bases trimmed; junction bases matching no gene number 4. Enrolling through a virtual design, the prospective study's participants ranged in age from about 18 to 89 years and lived across around 25 United States geographic areas. In the prospective study, participants were assigned to cohorts based on the clinical history participants reported in a screening survey and a study questionnaire. Recovered participants in ImmuneRACE Cohort 3 were defined by two consecutive negative NP/OP PCR tests, clearance by a healthcare professional, or resolution of symptoms. In the prospective study, mobile phlebotomists collected whole blood, serum and a nasopharyngeal or oropharyngeal swab from each participant. Over a roughly two-month period, participants in the prospective study had the option of providing additional blood draws and questionnaires. Blood samples from the prospective study were shipped frozen or at room temperature prior to DNA extraction.

TCRbeta CDR3 regions were amplified from genomic DNA using the immunoSEQ Assay, a bias-controlled multiplex PCR. The study's own analysis went as follows. Within the assay, amplification of reference gene primers was used to estimate how many nucleated cells each sample contained. To quantify the absolute abundance of each unique TCRbeta CDR3 rearrangement, sequence reads were collapsed and filtered. For each sample, productive Simpson clonality was calculated by taking the square root of Simpson's diversity index across productive rearrangements. This immuneACCESS table, as held by TCRdb, lists in-frame sequences with V and J called but not all clones. Of the missing ones, under half trace to an unresolved V gene in checked studies; the others have no known cause. V, J and clone size are taken as reported in that table, and D and trimming were inferred from the DNA itself. Counted in this sample were 330,000 or so clones; about 87% of them appeared once. 5% to 6% of the sample comes from the top ten.

What the research found in general, with its limitations: The quantity of clinical and demographic metadata differed by source and by participant and was supplied without curation.

The clonotype was recovered from a young man who had recovered from COVID-19. The sequence is built from TRBV10-3 and TRBJ1-2, with TRBD1 identical over 12 junction bases. The sequenced material came from PBMCs or T cells enriched from blood (not recorded which). CDR3 protein: CAISESGQGARGYTF. The DNA sequence follows: TGTGCCATCAGTGAGTCGGGACAGGGGGCCCGCGGCTACACCTTC.